Shown below are 10 T cell receptor beta chains from a single sample sequenced in a study of cytomegalovirus exposure and HLA in healthy donors. PCR used 60 Vbeta primers and 13 Jbeta primers. Sequencing used immunoSEQ multiplex PCR; TCRdb keeps in-frame clones, though not all of them. This table holds over 150,000 clones, approximately 84% found once. Material for sequencing was PBMCs. These receptors were obtained from a girl aged 10 to 17 in good health and CMV-seropositive.

CDR3 sequence (DNA): TGTGCCAGCAGCTTAACCCTTTCAGACTATGGCTACACCTTC. This gives the protein CASSLTLSDYGYTF. V usage is TRBV11-2 and J usage is TRBJ1-2; D unclear. The CDR3 consists of 14 residues. Germline V gene sequence: CDR1 SGHAT, CDR2 FQNNGV. V was pared by 2 bases and J by 3 bases, with 10 bases between.

The chain is built from TRBV5-4 and TRBJ1-1; D is undetermined. CDR1 and CDR2 from the germline V gene are SGHNT and YYREEE (reference sequence). Trimming left V 0 bases short and J 1 base short, with 4 bases between. CDR3 length: 13 amino acids. The CDR3 sequence is CASSLGRNTEAFF. In DNA form, the CDR3 reads TGTGCCAGCAGCTTGGGTCGGAACACTGAAGCTTTCTTT.

The chain is built from TRBV18 and TRBJ1-1; weak D call: TRBD1 (5 bases). V shed 4 bases and J shed 5 bases, with 11 bases lying between them. This CDR3 is 13 amino acids long. Germline CDR1 and CDR2: KGHSH and LQKENI. The CDR3 DNA follows: TGTGCCAGCTCACAAGGGGCGGGAACTGAAGCTTTCTTT. It codes for CASSQGAGTEAFF.

The chain uses TRBV7-9 and TRBJ1-3, with TRBD1 identical over 10 bases. The CDR3 runs to 15 residues. CDR1 and CDR2 from the germline V gene are SEHNR and FQNEAQ (reference sequence). V was clipped by 5 bases and J by 3 bases; unmatched bases: 4. CDR3 region: CASSIRTGGGNTIYF. CDR3 DNA sequence: TGTGCCAGCAGCATCAGGACAGGGGGTGGAAACACCATATATTTT. The full variable domain, its missing parts supplied by reference TRBV7-9 and TRBJ1-3, is DTGVSQNPRHKITKRGQNVTFRCDPISEHNRLYWYRQTLGQGPEFLTYFQNEAQLEKSRLLSDRFSAERPKGSFSTLEIQRTEQGDSAMYLCASSIRTGGGNTIYFGEGSWLTVV.

The chain recombines TRBV18 with TRBJ1-1, with 7 bases matching TRBD1. This CDR3 is 13 amino acids long. V lost 6 bases to trimming and J lost 1 base; unmatched junction nucleotides: 2. The germline CDR1 and CDR2 sequences are KGHSH and LQKENI. CDR3 protein: CASSGDRNTEAFF. The DNA of the CDR3 is TGTGCCAGCTCGGGGGACAGGAACACTGAAGCTTTCTTT. Drawing the rest from reference TRBV18 and TRBJ1-1, the complete variable domain is NAGVMQNPRHLVRRRGQEARLRCSPMKGHSHVYWYRQLPEEGLKFMVYLQKENIIDESGMPKERFSAEFPKEGPSILRIQQVVRGDSAAYFCASSGDRNTEAFFGQGTRLTVV.

This sequence joins TRBV5-1 and TRBJ1-2; TRBD1 aligns across 7 bases. Per the germline V gene, CDR1 is SGHRS and CDR2 is YFSETQ. The ends lost 4 bases at V and 6 bases at J; junction bases unmatched: 9. The CDR3 runs 14 residues. In DNA form, the CDR3 reads TGCGCCAGCAGCCCGGAAACAGGGGTCCATGGCTACACCTTC. As protein: CASSPETGVHGYTF. Looking up the rest from reference TRBV5-1 and TRBJ1-2 gives the full variable domain: KAGVTQTPRYLIKTRGQQVTLSCSPISGHRSVSWYQQTPGQGLQFLFEYFSETQRNKGNFPGRFSGRQFSNSRSEMNVSTLELGDSALYLCASSPETGVHGYTFGSGTRLTVV.

CDR3 in amino acids: CASSRSGTGGYNEQFF. CDR3 DNA sequence: TGTGCCAGCAGTCGATCCGGGACAGGGGGCTACAATGAGCAGTTCTTC. The chain has TRBV27 and TRBJ2-1, with 11 positions matching TRBD1. V trimming: 5 bases; J trimming: 3 bases; junction bases outside the gene matches: 6. The CDR3 spans 16 residues. The germline V gene has CDR1 MNHEY and CDR2 SMNVEV (reference sequence).

Of note for this clone: At one end the junction does not follow the germline gene, possibly because of a read error. The chain combines TRBV2 with TRBJ2-5; D is unclear. Germline V gene sequence: CDR1 SNHLY, CDR2 FYNNEI. There are 8 residues in the CDR3. CDR3 nucleotide sequence: TGTGCCAGCAGTAGAGGCAACTTC. Encoded protein: CASSRGNF.

This clone was counted once. This sequence joins TRBV19 and TRBJ1-5; TRBD1 agrees at 9 bases. The CDR3 contains 19 residues. In germline, CDR1 is LNHDA, CDR2 SQIVND (reference sequence). V gave up 8 bases and J gave up 0 bases; unmatched junction bases: 17. CDR3 nucleotides: TGTGCCAGTCGCCTGGCCCGGACAGGGGTAAGGGGTAGCAATCAGCCCCAGCATTTT. Protein product: CASRLARTGVRGSNQPQHF.

The rearrangement joins TRBV28 to TRBJ2-7; 9 bases fit TRBD1. Germline CDR1 reads MDHEN; CDR2 reads SYDVKM. The V and J ends lost 1 base and 5 bases, in that order; junction bases with no gene match: 6. The CDR3 sequence is 15 residues long. The CDR3 protein is CASSLYDRGKNEQYF. The CDR3 DNA follows: TGTGCCAGCAGTTTATATGACAGGGGGAAGAACGAGCAGTACTTC.